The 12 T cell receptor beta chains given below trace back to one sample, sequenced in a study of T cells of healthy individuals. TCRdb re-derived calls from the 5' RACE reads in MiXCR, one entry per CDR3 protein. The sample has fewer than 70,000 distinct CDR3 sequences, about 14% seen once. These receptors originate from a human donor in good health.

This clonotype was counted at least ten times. CDR3 nucleotide sequence: TGTGCCAGCAGCTTAGGGGGGGACGGGTATCAGCCCCAGCATTTT. Translated, it gives CASSLGGDGYQPQHF. The chain employs TRBV7-2 and TRBJ1-5; TRBD1 might be the D (5 bases). The CDR3 spans 15 residues. Trimming took 1 base from V and 5 from J, leaving 12 bases between them. From germline, CDR1 is SGHTA and CDR2 FQGNSA.

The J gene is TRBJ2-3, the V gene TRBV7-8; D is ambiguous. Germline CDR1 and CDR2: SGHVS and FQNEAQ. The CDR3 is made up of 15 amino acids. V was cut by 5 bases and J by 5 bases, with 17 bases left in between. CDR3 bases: TGTGCCAGCAGCCCCGCTTCCAATAGGAGAGATACGCAGTATTTT. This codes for CASSPASNRRDTQYF.

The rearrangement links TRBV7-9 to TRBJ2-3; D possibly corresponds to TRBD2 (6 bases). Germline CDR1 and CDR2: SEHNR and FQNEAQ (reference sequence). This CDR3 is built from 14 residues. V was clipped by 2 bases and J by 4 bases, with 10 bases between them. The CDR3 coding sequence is TGTGCCAGCAGCTTAAGGGACTTCTCAGATACGCAGTATTTT. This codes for CASSLRDFSDTQYF.

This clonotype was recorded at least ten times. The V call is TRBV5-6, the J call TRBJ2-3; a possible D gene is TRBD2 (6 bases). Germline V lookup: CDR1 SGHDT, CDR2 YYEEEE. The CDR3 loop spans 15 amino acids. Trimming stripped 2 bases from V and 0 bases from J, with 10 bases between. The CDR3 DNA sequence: TGTGCCAGCAGCTTAAGGGGACTTAGCACAGATACGCAGTATTTT. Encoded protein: CASSLRGLSTDTQYF.

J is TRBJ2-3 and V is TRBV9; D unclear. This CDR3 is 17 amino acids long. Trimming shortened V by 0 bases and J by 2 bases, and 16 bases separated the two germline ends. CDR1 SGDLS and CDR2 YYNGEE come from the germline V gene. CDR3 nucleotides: TGTGCCAGCAGCGTAGAGGCGGCCCTCACCCTCACAGATACGCAGTATTTT. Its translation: CASSVEAALTLTDTQYF. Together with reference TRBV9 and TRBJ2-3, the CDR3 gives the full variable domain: DSGVTQTPKHLITATGQRVTLRCSPRSGDLSVYWYQQSLDQGLQFLIQYYNGEERAKGNILERFSAQQFPDLHSELNLSSLELGDSALYFCASSVEAALTLTDTQYFGPGTRLTVL.

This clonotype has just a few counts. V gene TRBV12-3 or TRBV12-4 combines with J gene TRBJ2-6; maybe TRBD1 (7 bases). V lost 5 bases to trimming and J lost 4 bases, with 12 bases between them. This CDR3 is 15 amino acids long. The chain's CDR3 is CASSPGGSGANVLTF. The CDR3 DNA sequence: TGTGCCAGCAGTCCAGGGGGGAGCGGGGCCAACGTCCTGACTTTC.

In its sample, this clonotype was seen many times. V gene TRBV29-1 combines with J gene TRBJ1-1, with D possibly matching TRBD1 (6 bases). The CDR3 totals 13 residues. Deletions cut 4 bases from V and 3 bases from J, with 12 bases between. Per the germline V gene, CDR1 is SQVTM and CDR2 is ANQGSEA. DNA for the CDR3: TGCAGCGTTGGGGTGTCAGGGGACACTGAAGCTTTCTTT. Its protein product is CSVGVSGDTEAFF.

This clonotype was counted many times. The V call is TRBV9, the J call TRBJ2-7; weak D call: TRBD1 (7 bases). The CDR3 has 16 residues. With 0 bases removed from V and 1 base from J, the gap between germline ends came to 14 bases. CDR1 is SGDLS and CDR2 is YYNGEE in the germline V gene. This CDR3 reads CASSVAVRGESYEQYF. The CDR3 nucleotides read TGTGCCAGCAGCGTAGCGGTCAGGGGGGAATCCTACGAGCAGTACTTC. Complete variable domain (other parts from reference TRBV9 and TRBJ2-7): DSGVTQTPKHLITATGQRVTLRCSPRSGDLSVYWYQQSLDQGLQFLIQYYNGEERAKGNILERFSAQQFPDLHSELNLSSLELGDSALYFCASSVAVRGESYEQYFGPGTRLTVT.

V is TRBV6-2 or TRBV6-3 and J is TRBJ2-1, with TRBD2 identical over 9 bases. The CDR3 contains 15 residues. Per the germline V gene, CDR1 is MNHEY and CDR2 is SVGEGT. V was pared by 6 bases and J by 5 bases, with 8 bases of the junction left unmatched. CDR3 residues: CASSLTIAGDNEQFF. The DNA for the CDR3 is TGTGCCAGCAGCTTGACAATAGCGGGGGACAATGAGCAGTTCTTC.

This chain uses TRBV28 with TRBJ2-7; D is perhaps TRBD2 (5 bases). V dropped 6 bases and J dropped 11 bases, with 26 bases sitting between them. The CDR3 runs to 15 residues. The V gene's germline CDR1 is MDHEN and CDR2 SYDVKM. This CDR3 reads CASSPQMRLWTGEYF. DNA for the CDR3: TGTGCCAGCAGCCCCCAAATGCGCCTCTGGACTGGGGAGTACTTC. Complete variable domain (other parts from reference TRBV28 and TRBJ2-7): DVKVTQSSRYLVKRTGEKVFLECVQDMDHENMFWYRQDPGLGLRLIYFSYDVKMKEKGDIPEGYSVSREKKERFSLILESASTNQTSMYLCASSPQMRLWTGEYFGPGTRLTVT.

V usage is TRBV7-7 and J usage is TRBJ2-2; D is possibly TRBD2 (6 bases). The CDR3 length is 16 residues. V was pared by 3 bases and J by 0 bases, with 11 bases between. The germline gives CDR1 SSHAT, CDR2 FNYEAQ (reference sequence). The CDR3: CASSFAGGPNTGELFF. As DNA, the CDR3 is TGTGCCAGCAGCTTTGCCGGGGGTCCGAACACCGGGGAGCTGTTTTTT.

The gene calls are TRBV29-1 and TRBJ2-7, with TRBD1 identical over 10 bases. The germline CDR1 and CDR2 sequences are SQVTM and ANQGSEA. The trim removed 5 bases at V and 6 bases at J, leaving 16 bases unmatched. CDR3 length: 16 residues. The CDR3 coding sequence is TGCAGCGTTCTAAAATTACCGGGACAGGGGTCTCCCGAGCAGTACTTC. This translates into CSVLKLPGQGSPEQYF.